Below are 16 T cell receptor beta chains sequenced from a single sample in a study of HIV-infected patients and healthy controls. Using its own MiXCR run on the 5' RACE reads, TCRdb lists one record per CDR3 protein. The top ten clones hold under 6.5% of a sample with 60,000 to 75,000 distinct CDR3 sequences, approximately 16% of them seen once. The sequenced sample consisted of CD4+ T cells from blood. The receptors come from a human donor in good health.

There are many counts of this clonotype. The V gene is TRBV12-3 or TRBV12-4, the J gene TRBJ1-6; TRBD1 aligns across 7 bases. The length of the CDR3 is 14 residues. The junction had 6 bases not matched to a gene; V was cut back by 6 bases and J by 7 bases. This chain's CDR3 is CASSPGQLNSPLHF. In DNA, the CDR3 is TGTGCCAGCAGCCCGGGACAGCTGAATTCACCCCTCCACTTT.

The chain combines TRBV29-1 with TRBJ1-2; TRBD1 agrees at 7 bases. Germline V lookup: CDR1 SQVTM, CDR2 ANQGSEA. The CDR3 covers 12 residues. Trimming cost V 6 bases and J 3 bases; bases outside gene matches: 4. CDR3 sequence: CSVGGGHYGYTF. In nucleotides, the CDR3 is TGCAGCGTGGGAGGGGGCCACTATGGCTACACCTTC. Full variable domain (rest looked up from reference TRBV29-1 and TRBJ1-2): SAVISQKPSRDICQRGTSLTIQCQVDSQVTMMFWYRQQPGQSLTLIATANQGSEATYESGFVIDKFPISRPNLTFSTLTVSNMSPEDSSIYLCSVGGGHYGYTFGSGTRLTVV.

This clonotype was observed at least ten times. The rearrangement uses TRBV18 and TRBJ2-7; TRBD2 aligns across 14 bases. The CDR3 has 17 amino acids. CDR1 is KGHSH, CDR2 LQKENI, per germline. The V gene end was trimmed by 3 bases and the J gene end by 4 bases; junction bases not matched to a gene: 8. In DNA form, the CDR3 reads TGTGCCAGCTCACCGCTTCAAGGACTAGCGGGGGGATACGAGCAGTACTTC. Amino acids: CASSPLQGLAGGYEQYF.

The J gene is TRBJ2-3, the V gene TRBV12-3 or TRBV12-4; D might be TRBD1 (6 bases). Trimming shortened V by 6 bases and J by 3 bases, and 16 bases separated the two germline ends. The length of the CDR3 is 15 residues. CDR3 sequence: CASRKQGKGTDTQYF. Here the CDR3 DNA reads TGTGCCAGCAGGAAACAGGGAAAAGGGACAGATACGCAGTATTTT.

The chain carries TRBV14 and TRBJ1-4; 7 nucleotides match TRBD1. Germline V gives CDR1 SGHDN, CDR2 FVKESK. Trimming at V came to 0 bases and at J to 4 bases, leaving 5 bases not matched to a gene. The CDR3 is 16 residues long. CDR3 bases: TGTGCCAGCAGCCAAGATCGGGACAGACTTAATGAAAAACTGTTTTTT. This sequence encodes CASSQDRDRLNEKLFF.

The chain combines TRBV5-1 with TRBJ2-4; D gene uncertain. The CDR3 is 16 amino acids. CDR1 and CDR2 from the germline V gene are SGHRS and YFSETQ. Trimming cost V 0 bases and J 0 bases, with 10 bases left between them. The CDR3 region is CASSLESALAKNIQYF. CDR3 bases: TGCGCCAGCAGCTTGGAGTCCGCTCTAGCCAAAAACATTCAGTACTTC.

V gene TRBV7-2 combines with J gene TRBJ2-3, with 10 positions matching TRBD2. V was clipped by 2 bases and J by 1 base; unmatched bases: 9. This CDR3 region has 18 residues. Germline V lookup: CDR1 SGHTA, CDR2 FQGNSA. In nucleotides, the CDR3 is TGTGCCAGCAGCTTATATCCCTTTGGGACTAGCGGCACAGATACGCAGTATTTT. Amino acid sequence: CASSLYPFGTSGTDTQYF.

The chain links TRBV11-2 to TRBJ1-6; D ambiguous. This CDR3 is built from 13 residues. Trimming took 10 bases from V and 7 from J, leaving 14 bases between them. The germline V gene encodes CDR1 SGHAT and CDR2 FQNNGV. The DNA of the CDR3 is TGTGCCACCACGAGGACGGTAAATTCACCCCTCCACTTT. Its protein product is CATTRTVNSPLHF.

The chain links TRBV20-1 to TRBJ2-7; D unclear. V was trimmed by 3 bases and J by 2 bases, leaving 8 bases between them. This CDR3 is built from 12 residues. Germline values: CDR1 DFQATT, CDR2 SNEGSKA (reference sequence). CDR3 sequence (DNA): TGCAGTGCTAGTGGGCTGGCCTACGAGCAGTACTTC. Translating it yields CSASGLAYEQYF.

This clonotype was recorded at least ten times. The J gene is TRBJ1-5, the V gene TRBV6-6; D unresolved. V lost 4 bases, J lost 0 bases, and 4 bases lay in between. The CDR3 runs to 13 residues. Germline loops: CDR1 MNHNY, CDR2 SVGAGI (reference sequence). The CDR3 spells CASSSNSNQPQHF. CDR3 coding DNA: TGTGCCAGCAGTTCGAATAGCAATCAGCCCCAGCATTTT.

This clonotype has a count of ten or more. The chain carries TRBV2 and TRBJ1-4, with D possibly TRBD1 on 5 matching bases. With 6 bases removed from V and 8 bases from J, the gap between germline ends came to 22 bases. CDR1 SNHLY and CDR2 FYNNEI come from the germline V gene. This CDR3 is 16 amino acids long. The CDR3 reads CASRRGTGTGEEKLFF. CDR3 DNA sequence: TGTGCCAGCAGGAGGGGTACCGGGACGGGGGAGGAAAAACTGTTTTTT.

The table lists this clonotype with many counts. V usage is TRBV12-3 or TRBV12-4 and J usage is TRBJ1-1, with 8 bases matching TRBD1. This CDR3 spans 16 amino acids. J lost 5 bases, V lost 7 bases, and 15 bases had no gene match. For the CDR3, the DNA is TGTGCCAGCATCCCCCGAGCCGGGACAGGTCTAACTGAAGCTTTCTTT. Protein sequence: CASIPRAGTGLTEAFF.

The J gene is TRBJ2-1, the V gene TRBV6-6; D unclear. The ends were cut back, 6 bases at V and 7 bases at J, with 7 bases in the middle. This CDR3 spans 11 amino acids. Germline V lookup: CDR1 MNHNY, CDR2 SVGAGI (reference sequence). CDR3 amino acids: CASRGFNEQFF. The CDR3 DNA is TGTGCCAGCAGAGGGTTTAATGAGCAGTTCTTC.

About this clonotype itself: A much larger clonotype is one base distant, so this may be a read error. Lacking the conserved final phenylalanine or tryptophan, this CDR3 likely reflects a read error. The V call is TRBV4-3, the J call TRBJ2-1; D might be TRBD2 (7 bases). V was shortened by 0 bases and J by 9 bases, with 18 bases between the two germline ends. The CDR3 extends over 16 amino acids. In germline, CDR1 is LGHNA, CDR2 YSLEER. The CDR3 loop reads CASSQDSPGGRGEQFL. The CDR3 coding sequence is TGCGCCAGCAGCCAAGATTCGCCGGGAGGCAGGGGTGAGCAGTTCCTC.

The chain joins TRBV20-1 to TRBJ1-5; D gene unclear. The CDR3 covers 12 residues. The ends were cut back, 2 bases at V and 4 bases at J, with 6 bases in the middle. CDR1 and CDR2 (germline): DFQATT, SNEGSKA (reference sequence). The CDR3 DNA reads TGCAGTGCTAGAATGGGGAATCAGCCCCAGCATTTT. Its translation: CSARMGNQPQHF.

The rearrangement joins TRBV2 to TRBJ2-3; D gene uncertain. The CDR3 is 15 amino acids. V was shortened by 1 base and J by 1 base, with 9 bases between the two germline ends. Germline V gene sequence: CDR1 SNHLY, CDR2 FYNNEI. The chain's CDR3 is CASSEGVRRTDTQYF. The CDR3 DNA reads TGTGCCAGCAGTGAAGGTGTACGTCGCACAGATACGCAGTATTTT.